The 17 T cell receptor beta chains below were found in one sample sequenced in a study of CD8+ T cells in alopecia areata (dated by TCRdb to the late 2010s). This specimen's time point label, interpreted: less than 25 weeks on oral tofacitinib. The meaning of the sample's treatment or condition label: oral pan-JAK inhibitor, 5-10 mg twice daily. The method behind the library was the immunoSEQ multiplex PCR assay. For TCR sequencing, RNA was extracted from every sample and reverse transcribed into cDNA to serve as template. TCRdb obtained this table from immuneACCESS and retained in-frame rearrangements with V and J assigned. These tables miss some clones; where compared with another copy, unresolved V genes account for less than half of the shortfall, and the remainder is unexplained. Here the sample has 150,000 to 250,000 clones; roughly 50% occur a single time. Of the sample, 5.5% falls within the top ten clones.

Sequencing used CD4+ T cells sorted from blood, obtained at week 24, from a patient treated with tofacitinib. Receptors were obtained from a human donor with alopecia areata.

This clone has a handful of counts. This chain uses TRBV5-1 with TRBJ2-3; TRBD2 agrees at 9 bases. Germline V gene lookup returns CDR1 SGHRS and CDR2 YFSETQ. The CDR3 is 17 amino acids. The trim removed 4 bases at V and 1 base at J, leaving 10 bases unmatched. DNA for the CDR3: TGCGCCAGCAGCCCCCTGACGAGACTAGCGGGCACAGATACGCAGTATTTT. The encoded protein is CASSPLTRLAGTDTQYF.

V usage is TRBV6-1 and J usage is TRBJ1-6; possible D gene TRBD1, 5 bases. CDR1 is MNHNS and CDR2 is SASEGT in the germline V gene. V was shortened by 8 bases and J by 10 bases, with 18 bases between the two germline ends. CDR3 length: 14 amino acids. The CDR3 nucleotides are TGTGCCAGCTCCCTGTATGGGGCGAGATCACCCCTCCACTTT. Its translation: CASSLYGARSPLHF.

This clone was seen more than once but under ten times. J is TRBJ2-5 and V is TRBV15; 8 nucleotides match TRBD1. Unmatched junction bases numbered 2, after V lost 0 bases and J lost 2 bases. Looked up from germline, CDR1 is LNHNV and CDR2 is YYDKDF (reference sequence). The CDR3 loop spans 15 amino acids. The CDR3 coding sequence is TGTGCCACCAGCAGAGATCGGGACAGGCAAGAGACCCAGTACTTC. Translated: CATSRDRDRQETQYF.

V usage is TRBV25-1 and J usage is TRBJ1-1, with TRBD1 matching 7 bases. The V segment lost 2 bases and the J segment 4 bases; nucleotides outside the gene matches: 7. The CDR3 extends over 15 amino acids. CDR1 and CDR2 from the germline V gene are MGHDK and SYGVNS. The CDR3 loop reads CASSELKQGGTEAFF. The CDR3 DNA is TGTGCCAGCAGTGAACTAAAGCAGGGGGGCACTGAAGCTTTCTTT.

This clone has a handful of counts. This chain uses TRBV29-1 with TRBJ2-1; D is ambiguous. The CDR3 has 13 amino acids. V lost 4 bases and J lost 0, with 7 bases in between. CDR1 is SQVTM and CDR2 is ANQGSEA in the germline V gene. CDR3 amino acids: CSVASSSYNEQFF. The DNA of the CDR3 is TGCAGCGTTGCAAGCAGCTCCTACAATGAGCAGTTCTTC.

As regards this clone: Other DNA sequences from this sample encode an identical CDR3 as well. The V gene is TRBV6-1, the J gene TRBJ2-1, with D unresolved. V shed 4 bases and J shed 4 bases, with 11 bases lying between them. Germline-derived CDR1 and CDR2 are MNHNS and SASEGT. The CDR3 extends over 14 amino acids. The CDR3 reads CASSALADYNEQFF. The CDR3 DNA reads TGTGCCAGCAGTGCTCTGGCAGATTACAATGAGCAGTTCTTC.

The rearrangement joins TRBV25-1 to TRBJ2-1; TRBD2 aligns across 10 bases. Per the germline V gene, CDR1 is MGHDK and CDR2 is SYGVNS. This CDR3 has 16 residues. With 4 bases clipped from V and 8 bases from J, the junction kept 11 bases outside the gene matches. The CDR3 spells CASSGTSGGSMDEQFF. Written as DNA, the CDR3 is TGTGCCAGCAGTGGGACTAGCGGAGGGAGTATGGATGAGCAGTTCTTC.

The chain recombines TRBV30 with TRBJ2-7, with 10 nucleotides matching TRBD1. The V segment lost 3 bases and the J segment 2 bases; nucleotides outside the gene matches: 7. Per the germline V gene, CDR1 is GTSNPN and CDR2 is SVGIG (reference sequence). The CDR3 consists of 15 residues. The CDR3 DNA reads TGTGCCTGGAGGCTCGGGGACAGGGGTGCCTACGAGCAGTACTTC. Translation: CAWRLGDRGAYEQYF.

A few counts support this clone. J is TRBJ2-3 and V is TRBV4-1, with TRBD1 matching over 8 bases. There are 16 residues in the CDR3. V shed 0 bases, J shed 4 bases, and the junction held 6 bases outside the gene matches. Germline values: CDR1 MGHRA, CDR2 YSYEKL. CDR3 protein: CASSQEVDRGADTQYF. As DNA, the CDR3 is TGCGCCAGCAGCCAAGAAGTTGACAGGGGCGCAGATACGCAGTATTTT.

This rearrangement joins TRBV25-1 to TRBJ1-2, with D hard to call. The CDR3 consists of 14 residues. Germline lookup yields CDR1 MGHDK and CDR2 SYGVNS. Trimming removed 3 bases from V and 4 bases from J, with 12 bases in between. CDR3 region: CASSDLSRAYGYTF. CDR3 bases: TGTGCCAGCAGTGACCTCAGCCGAGCCTATGGCTACACCTTC.

The CDR3, as DNA: TGTGCCAGCAGCGGACAGGGTCAGGACCTCGAGCAGTACTTC. Its protein product is CASSGQGQDLEQYF. The chain links TRBV7-2 to TRBJ2-7; 8 bases line up with TRBD1. Germline values: CDR1 SGHTA, CDR2 FQGNSA. The V gene end was trimmed by 5 bases and the J gene end by 6 bases; junction bases not matched to a gene: 9. This CDR3 has 14 residues.

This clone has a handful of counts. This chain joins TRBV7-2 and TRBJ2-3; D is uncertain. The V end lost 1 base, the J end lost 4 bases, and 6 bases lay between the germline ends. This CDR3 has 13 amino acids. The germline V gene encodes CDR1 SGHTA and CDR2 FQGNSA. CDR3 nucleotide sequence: TGTGCCAGCAGCTTAGAATTTGCAGATACGCAGTATTTT. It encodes CASSLEFADTQYF.

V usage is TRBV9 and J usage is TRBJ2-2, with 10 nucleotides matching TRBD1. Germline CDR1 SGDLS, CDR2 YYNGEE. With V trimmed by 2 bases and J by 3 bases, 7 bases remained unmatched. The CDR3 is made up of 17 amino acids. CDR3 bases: TGTGCCAGCAGCGTGGGACAGGGGTTTGGGGACACCGGGGAGCTGTTTTTT. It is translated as CASSVGQGFGDTGELFF.

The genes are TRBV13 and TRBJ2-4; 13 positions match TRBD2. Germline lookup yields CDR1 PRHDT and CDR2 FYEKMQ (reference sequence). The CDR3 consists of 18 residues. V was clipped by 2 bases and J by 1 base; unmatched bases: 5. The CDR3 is CASSLTSGRAGAKNIQYF. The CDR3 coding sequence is TGTGCCAGCAGCTTAACTAGCGGGAGGGCAGGGGCCAAAAACATTCAGTACTTC. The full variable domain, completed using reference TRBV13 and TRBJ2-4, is AAGVIQSPRHLIKEKRETATLKCYPIPRHDTVYWYQQGPGQDPQFLISFYEKMQSDKGSIPDRFSAQQFSDYHSELNMSSLELGDSALYFCASSLTSGRAGAKNIQYFGAGTRLSVL.

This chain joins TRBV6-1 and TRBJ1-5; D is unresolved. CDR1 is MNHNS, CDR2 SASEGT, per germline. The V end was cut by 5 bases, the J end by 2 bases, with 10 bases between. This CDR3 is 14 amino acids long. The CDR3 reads CASSPEAGNQPQHF. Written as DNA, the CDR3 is TGTGCCAGCAGTCCCGAGGCGGGCAATCAGCCCCAGCATTTT.

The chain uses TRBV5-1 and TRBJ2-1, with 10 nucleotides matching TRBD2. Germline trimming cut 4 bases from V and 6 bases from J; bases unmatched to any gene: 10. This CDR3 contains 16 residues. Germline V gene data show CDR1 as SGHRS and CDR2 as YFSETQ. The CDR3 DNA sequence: TGCGCCAGCAGCCCCCTTAGAGCGGGGGGGGCCAATGAGCAGTTCTTC. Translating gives CASSPLRAGGANEQFF.

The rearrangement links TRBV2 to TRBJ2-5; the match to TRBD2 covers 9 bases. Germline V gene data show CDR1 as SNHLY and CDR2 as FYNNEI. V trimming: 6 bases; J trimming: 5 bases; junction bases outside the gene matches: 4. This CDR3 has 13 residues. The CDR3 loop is CASRGLARETQYF. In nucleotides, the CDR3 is TGTGCCAGCAGGGGACTAGCTAGGGAGACCCAGTACTTC.